The 15 T cell receptor beta chains in this list originate from one sample, sequenced in a study of control samples from healthy donors and cancer patients. Assay: immunoSEQ multiplex PCR; the TCRdb copy retains only in-frame clones and omits some. The sample gives around 81,000 clones, approximately 93% of which show up once; about 1.5% is in the top ten. The sample consisted of blood. These receptors were obtained from a woman aged 25-40 years in good health.

CDR3 bases: TGTGCCAGCAGCCAAGAATCGACGTCGGGACAAGCTTTCTTT. Amino acids: CASSQESTSGQAFF. This sequence joins TRBV14 and TRBJ1-1; TRBD1 is a possible D gene (5 bases). Germline loops: CDR1 SGHDN, CDR2 FVKESK. This CDR3 has 14 residues. V lost 0 bases and J 9 bases, leaving 14 bases between the germline ends.

The chain recombines TRBV5-8 with TRBJ1-3, with D perhaps matching TRBD1 (5 bases). V lost 2 bases to trimming and J lost 0 bases, with 21 bases between them. The germline gives CDR1 SGHTS, CDR2 YDEGEE. The CDR3 extends over 19 amino acids. The DNA of the CDR3 is TGTGCCAGCAGCTTCTCCCCCCTAAAAAGACAGTACTCTGGAAACACCATATATTTT. This encodes CASSFSPLKRQYSGNTIYF.

The chain is built from TRBV6-1 and TRBJ2-7; D perhaps matches TRBD2 (5 bases). CDR3 length: 17 residues. CDR1 and CDR2 from the germline V gene are MNHNS and SASEGT. V was shortened by 3 bases and J by 2 bases, with 20 bases between the two germline ends. The CDR3 is CASSESGLLAGAYEQYF. The CDR3 nucleotides read TGTGCCAGCAGTGAGTCGGGATTGTTGGCGGGCGCCTACGAGCAGTACTTC.

The chain links TRBV18 to TRBJ2-1; 12 bases align to TRBD1. Germline V gene lookup returns CDR1 KGHSH and CDR2 LQKENI. CDR3 length equals 14 residues. J lost 7 bases, V lost 7 bases, and 5 bases had no gene match. The CDR3 protein is CASFMGQGANEQFF. DNA for the CDR3: TGTGCCAGCTTTATGGGACAGGGGGCAAATGAGCAGTTCTTC. Based on the CDR3 plus reference TRBV18 and TRBJ2-1, the full variable domain is NAGVMQNPRHLVRRRGQEARLRCSPMKGHSHVYWYRQLPEEGLKFMVYLQKENIIDESGMPKERFSAEFPKEGPSILRIQQVVRGDSAAYFCASFMGQGANEQFFGPGTRLTVL.

This clone was counted once. This chain connects TRBV9 to TRBJ1-1, with 7 bases matching TRBD1. Per germline, CDR1 SGDLS and CDR2 YYNGEE. Trimming removed 0 bases from V and 1 base from J; junction bases left unmatched: 3. The CDR3 is 15 amino acids. CDR3 bases: TGTGCCAGCAGCGTAGCGTACAGGGGGAACACTGAAGCTTTCTTT. Its translation: CASSVAYRGNTEAFF.

The gene calls are TRBV27 and TRBJ1-4; D unresolved. The germline V and J ends were trimmed by 3 bases and 11 bases, with 7 bases remaining between them. The CDR3 sequence is 11 residues long. Germline loops: CDR1 MNHEY, CDR2 SMNVEV (reference sequence). The CDR3 DNA follows: TGTGCCAGCAGTTTTGATGGGAAACTGTTTTTT. Translated, it gives CASSFDGKLFF.

The chain has TRBV5-6 and TRBJ1-1; D possibly corresponds to TRBD1 (6 bases). The CDR3 is 14 amino acids. V lost 4 bases, J lost 3 bases, and 13 bases lay in between. The germline gives CDR1 SGHDT, CDR2 YYEEEE. CDR3 bases: TGTGCCAGCAGCGGGAATACAGGGTACACTGAAGCTTTCTTT. The encoded protein is CASSGNTGYTEAFF.

The V and J genes are TRBV14 and TRBJ1-2; 7 nucleotides align to TRBD1. The V gene's germline CDR1 is SGHDN and CDR2 FVKESK. The CDR3 extends over 14 amino acids. Trimming removed 4 bases from V and 4 bases from J; junction bases left unmatched: 6. The CDR3 loop reads CASSPTGYSYGYTF. The CDR3 DNA sequence: TGTGCCAGCAGCCCGACAGGGTACAGCTATGGCTACACCTTC.

The CDR3 protein is CASSQEQVFAEAFF. The CDR3 bases are TGCGCCAGCAGCCAAGAACAGGTATTCGCTGAAGCTTTCTTT. The chain joins TRBV4-1 to TRBJ1-1; possibly TRBD1 for D (5 bases). Germline CDR1 MGHRA, CDR2 YSYEKL. Between the trimmed V and J ends, which lost 0 bases and 6 bases, there was a span of 11 bases. There are 14 residues in the CDR3.

The chain couples TRBV5-1 to TRBJ2-1, with 9 bases aligning to TRBD2. Germline CDR1 SGHRS, CDR2 YFSETQ. This CDR3 is built from 18 residues. With V trimmed by 2 bases and J by 2 bases, 11 bases remained unmatched. The CDR3 DNA sequence: TGCGCCAGCAGCTTAGAGACTAGCGGACCTCCGGCCTACAATGAGCAGTTCTTC. This sequence encodes CASSLETSGPPAYNEQFF.

This chain joins TRBV6-1 and TRBJ1-2; tentative D call: TRBD1 (5 bases). CDR3 length: 15 residues. Germline CDR1 reads MNHNS; CDR2 reads SASEGT. Trimming took 3 bases from V and 0 from J, leaving 11 bases between them. The CDR3 region is CASSDGAGANYGYTF. CDR3 DNA sequence: TGTGCCAGCAGTGATGGGGCAGGAGCTAACTATGGCTACACCTTC.

This clone was counted once. The chain links TRBV19 to TRBJ1-2; no clear D gene. V lost 5 bases, J lost 3 bases, and 13 bases lay in between. The CDR3 loop spans 14 amino acids. The V gene's germline CDR1 is LNHDA and CDR2 SQIVND (reference sequence). CDR3 coding DNA: TGTGCCAGTAGTGGCTCCAGCGCACACTATGGCTACACCTTC. This gives the protein CASSGSSAHYGYTF.

The chain couples TRBV6-4 to TRBJ1-3; D uncertain. With 7 bases removed from V and 3 bases from J, the gap between germline ends came to 13 bases. This CDR3 has 14 amino acids. Per the germline V gene, CDR1 is MRHNA and CDR2 is SNTAGT. CDR3 sequence: CASTQAIVGNTIYF. DNA of the CDR3: TGTGCCAGCACGCAGGCAATTGTTGGAAACACCATATATTTT.

The gene calls are TRBV11-2 and TRBJ1-1, with D unclear. V lost 0 bases and J lost 11, with 10 bases in between. The CDR3 has 12 amino acids. CDR1 SGHAT and CDR2 FQNNGV come from the germline V gene. The DNA for the CDR3 is TGTGCCAGCAGCTTAGAGTGGGCGGGGGCTTTCTTT. Its protein is CASSLEWAGAFF.

The chain couples TRBV4-2 to TRBJ2-3; D is perhaps TRBD2 (5 bases). The germline CDR1 and CDR2 sequences are LGHNA and YNFKEQ. The CDR3 totals 17 residues. Trimming took off 1 base at V and 4 bases at J, with 18 bases between the two ends. The CDR3: CASSQGALGSVPDTQYF. CDR3 DNA sequence: TGTGCCAGCAGCCAAGGTGCCCTGGGTAGCGTCCCAGATACGCAGTATTTT.